This T cell receptor beta chain was retrieved from a study of cytomegalovirus exposure and HLA in healthy donors. Findings and caveats of the study: Most TCR sequences proved rare, with some public TCRs found in many donors. Some 150 TCR beta chains were listed as cytomegalovirus-associated.

CDR1 SNHLY and CDR2 FYNNEI come from the germline V gene. With 3 bases clipped from V and 0 bases from J, the junction kept 5 bases outside the gene matches. The length of the CDR3 is 15 residues. For this clone: Its antigen remains unidentified.

Data came from immunoSEQ multiplex PCR; TCRdb stores just in-frame clones and leaves some out. This sample has under 150,000 clones, with around 87% found just once. The chain recombines TRBV2 with TRBJ2-7; TRBD2 matches at 7 bases. Sequencing used PBMCs. The source is a man between 18 and 29 years old in good health and CMV-seropositive. This chain's CDR3 is CASSDRASGSYEQYF. CDR3 DNA: TGTGCCAGCAGTGATAGGGCTAGCGGCTCCTACGAGCAGTACTTC. Filled out from reference TRBV2 and TRBJ2-7, the complete variable domain reads EPEVTQTPSHQVTQMGQEVILRCVPISNHLYFYWYRQILGQKVEFLVSFYNNEISEKSEIFDDQFSVERPDGSNFTLKIRSTKLEDSAMYFCASSDRASGSYEQYFGPGTRLTVT.